Following are 13 T cell receptor beta chains from one sample sequenced in a study of tumor-infiltrating lymphocytes in primary liver carcinoma. The authors took blood RNA from unsorted whole blood and also extracted germline DNA. TCR beta cDNA was reverse-transcribed from 450 to 500 ng of total RNA. The reaction used a constant-region primer and ProtoScript II reverse transcriptase. Generation of the TCR beta libraries relied on three nested multiplex PCR rounds using slightly modified ARM-PCR. TRBV1-TRBV30 forward primers paired with a C-beta reverse primer were used in the first two PCR rounds, which ran approximately 10 cycles each. TCRdb analysed the multiplex PCR reads with MiXCR anew, one entry per CDR3 protein. The table lists approximately 330,000 distinct CDR3 sequences, 65% of them singletons. Material: peripheral blood. Receptors were obtained from a middle-aged man with primary liver carcinoma and hepatitis B virus infection.

The chain has TRBV7-9 and TRBJ1-3; D remains unclear. V was pared by 1 base and J by 0 bases, with 16 bases between. This CDR3 spans 18 amino acids. Germline assignment: CDR1 SEHNR and CDR2 FQNEAQ (reference sequence). Here the CDR3 DNA reads TGTGCCAGCAGCTTAGGAGGAGGCATCGGCCACTCTGGAAACACCATATATTTT. Protein product: CASSLGGGIGHSGNTIYF. Looking up the rest from reference TRBV7-9 and TRBJ1-3 gives the full variable domain: DTGVSQNPRHKITKRGQNVTFRCDPISEHNRLYWYRQTLGQGPEFLTYFQNEAQLEKSRLLSDRFSAERPKGSFSTLEIQRTEQGDSAMYLCASSLGGGIGHSGNTIYFGEGSWLTVV.

Concerning this clonotype: A much larger clone differs from this one at a single base, so this may be a read error. This sequence joins TRBV6-2 or TRBV6-3 and TRBJ2-7; 7 bases align to TRBD2. The CDR3 sequence is 14 residues long. Germline V lookup: CDR1 MNHEY, CDR2 SVGEGT. J gave up 3 bases and V 6 bases, and 8 bases lay outside the gene matches. Here the CDR3 DNA reads TGTGCCAGCAGCCGATCCGGACTAGTCTACGAGCAGTACTTC. Its protein is CASSRSGLVYEQYF.

Worth noting for this clonotype: Its ends do not fully match the called genes, so a read error is possible. The chain carries TRBV11-3 and TRBJ2-2; D remains ambiguous. CDR1 and CDR2 (germline): SGHNT, YENEEA. This CDR3 comprises 14 residues. CDR3 region: CANSPDSGTGELFF. The DNA of the CDR3 is TGTGCCAACAGCCCTGATTCTGGTACCGGGGAGCTGTTTTTT.

Details on this clonotype: A much larger clone lies one base from this, so it may be a read error. This chain links TRBV5-5 with TRBJ2-2; D ambiguous. The CDR3 runs 13 residues. Germline assignment: CDR1 SGHKS and CDR2 YYEKEE (reference sequence). The chain's CDR3 is CVSSLFITGELFF. CDR3 sequence (DNA): TGTGTCAGCAGCTTGTTCATCACCGGGGAGCTGTTTTTT.

As to this clonotype: Compared with germline, one end of the junction differs, possibly owing to a read error. The chain recombines TRBV5-5 with TRBJ2-1; 9 nucleotides line up with TRBD2. This CDR3 contains 18 residues. Germline assignment: CDR1 SGHKS and CDR2 YYEKEE (reference sequence). DNA of the CDR3: TGTGACAGCAGCTTGGGGGGCGGGGGTAGCGGGAGATACAATGAGCAGTTCTTC. Residues: CDSSLGGGGSGRYNEQFF.

This chain joins TRBV7-9 and TRBJ2-2; D might be TRBD1 (5 bases). The germline gives CDR1 SEHNR, CDR2 FQNEAQ (reference sequence). The germline V and J ends were trimmed by 5 bases and 6 bases, with 16 bases remaining between them. The CDR3 runs to 15 residues. CDR3: CASSPGQGNAGELFF. In nucleotides, the CDR3 is TGTGCCAGCAGCCCCGGGCAGGGTAACGCCGGGGAGCTGTTTTTT.

In regard to this clonotype: A read error may explain this, as a much larger clone is one base away. This sequence joins TRBV4-2 and TRBJ2-1, with D possibly being TRBD2 (6 bases). The CDR3 totals 16 residues. Germline V gives CDR1 LGHNA, CDR2 YNFKEQ. As DNA, the CDR3 is TGTGACAGCAGCCAAGAGGGACTCAGCTCCTACAATGAGCAGTTCTTC. Its translation: CDSSQEGLSSYNEQFF.

Points on this clonotype: As the CDR3 is not closed by the conserved phenylalanine or tryptophan, this likely results from a read error. The rearrangement joins TRBV10-2 to TRBJ2-5; D remains ambiguous. The CDR3 extends over 15 amino acids. Germline V gene sequence: CDR1 WSHSY, CDR2 SAAADI. Trimming took off 4 bases at V and 2 bases at J, with 14 bases between the two ends. CDR3 protein: CASSVAALRQETQYL. Written as DNA, the CDR3 is TGCGCCAGCAGTGTGGCGGCTTTAAGACAAGAGACCCAGTACCTC.

This clonotype was recorded only once. CDR3 sequence reads: CASSSQVVGTGELFF. DNA for the CDR3: TGTGCCAGCAGCTCCCAGGTGGTTGGCACCGGGGAGCTGTTTTTT. The J gene is TRBJ2-2, the V gene TRBV11-2; D is unclear. Germline values: CDR1 SGHAT, CDR2 FQNNGV. This CDR3 has 15 residues. The ends were cut back, 4 bases at V and 4 bases at J, with 13 bases in the middle.

On this clonotype itself: An end of the junction does not agree with germline; a read error may underlie this. The V call is TRBV11-1, the J call TRBJ2-6, with D uncertain. The CDR3 totals 15 residues. The germline gives CDR1 SGHAT, CDR2 FQDESV (reference sequence). The CDR3 coding sequence is TGTGTCAGCAGCTTAGACCGGTTGGGGGCCAACGTCCTGACTTTC. This gives the protein CVSSLDRLGANVLTF.

A single count supports this clonotype. The rearrangement uses TRBV11-2 and TRBJ2-3; D gene ambiguous. Germline V lookup: CDR1 SGHAT, CDR2 FQNNGV. This CDR3 spans 11 amino acids. In nucleotides, the CDR3 is TGTTCAAGCAGCTTGGAATTGGAGCAGTATTTT. The encoded protein is CSSSLELEQYF.

As for this clonotype: The final CDR3 position lacks the conserved phenylalanine or tryptophan, pointing to a likely read error. For the CDR3, the DNA is TGTGCCTGGGGCAGGGGGAAGGGGGAGACCCAGTACCTC. This codes for CAWGRGKGETQYL. The chain has TRBV30 and TRBJ2-5; TRBD1 aligns across 7 bases. The CDR3 is 13 amino acids. The V segment lost 5 bases and the J segment 5 bases; nucleotides outside the gene matches: 8. In germline, CDR1 is GTSNPN, CDR2 SVGIG (reference sequence).

This chain links TRBV12-3 or TRBV12-4 with TRBJ2-1; TRBD2 aligns across 10 bases. With 6 bases clipped from V and 16 bases from J, the junction kept 15 bases outside the gene matches. The length of the CDR3 is 14 residues. This CDR3 is CASRRTSGTPPRFF. The CDR3 nucleotides read TGTGCCAGCAGGAGAACTAGCGGGACCCCCCCCCGATTCTTC.